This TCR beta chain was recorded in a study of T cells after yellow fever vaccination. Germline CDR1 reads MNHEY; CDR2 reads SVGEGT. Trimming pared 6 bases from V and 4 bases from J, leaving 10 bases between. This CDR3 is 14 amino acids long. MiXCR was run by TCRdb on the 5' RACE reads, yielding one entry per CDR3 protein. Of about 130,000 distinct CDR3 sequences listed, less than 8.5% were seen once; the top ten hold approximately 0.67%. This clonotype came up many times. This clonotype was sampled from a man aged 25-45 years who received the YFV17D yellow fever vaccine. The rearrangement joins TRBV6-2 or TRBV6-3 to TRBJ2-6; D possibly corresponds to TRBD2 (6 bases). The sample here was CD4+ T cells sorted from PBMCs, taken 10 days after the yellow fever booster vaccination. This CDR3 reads CASSQGGGANVLTF. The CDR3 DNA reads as TGTGCCAGCAGCCAGGGAGGAGGGGCCAACGTCCTGACTTTC.